These 15 T cell receptor beta chains were all obtained from the same sample, sequenced in a study of siplizumab effects on memory and regulatory T cells. Measured with immunoSEQ multiplex PCR; TCRdb has only the in-frame clones, and not every one. The sample consists of roughly 120,000 clones, roughly 94% of them appearing once. The sequencing input was non-Treg CD4+ T cells sorted from blood. The receptors derive from a human donor in good health.

The chain's CDR3 is CASSEPGLQSTDTQYF. The DNA for the CDR3 is TGCGCCAGCAGTGAACCGGGCCTCCAAAGCACAGATACGCAGTATTTT. This chain links TRBV10-1 with TRBJ2-3; D unresolved. V dropped 3 bases and J dropped 0 bases, with 13 bases sitting between them. CDR3 length: 16 amino acids. Germline V lookup: CDR1 WNHNN, CDR2 SYGVQD (reference sequence).

J is TRBJ1-2 and V is TRBV7-9; TRBD1 matches 7 bases. Germline V gene data show CDR1 as SEHNR and CDR2 as FQNEAQ (reference sequence). Losses at the gene ends were 4 bases for V and 8 bases for J; bases not matched to a gene: 4. This CDR3 is 12 amino acids long. The chain's CDR3 is CASSWDRLGYTF. CDR3 sequence (DNA): TGTGCCAGCAGCTGGGACAGACTGGGCTACACCTTC.

The chain uses TRBV28 and TRBJ1-2; D is ambiguous. V was cut by 3 bases and J by 6 bases, with 8 bases left in between. The CDR3 is 12 residues long. CDR1 is MDHEN, CDR2 SYDVKM, per germline. CDR3 in DNA: TGTGCCAGCAGTTTCGGGTGGAATGGCTACACCTTC. Translating it yields CASSFGWNGYTF.

This chain uses TRBV6-1 with TRBJ1-2; TRBD1 is a possible D gene (5 bases). CDR3 size: 15 residues. V was cut by 2 bases and J by 1 base, with 11 bases left in between. CDR1 and CDR2 from the germline V gene are MNHNS and SASEGT. CDR3 nucleotide sequence: TGTGCCAGCAGTGAAAAGACAGCACTTAACTATGGCTACACCTTC. Amino acid sequence: CASSEKTALNYGYTF.

The V call is TRBV2, the J call TRBJ2-1; D gene unclear. Trimming shortened V by 7 bases and J by 9 bases, and 10 bases separated the two germline ends. CDR1 and CDR2 from the germline V gene are SNHLY and FYNNEI. The CDR3 is 11 amino acids. The CDR3 reads CASNTPIEQFF. DNA for the CDR3: TGTGCCAGCAACACTCCCATTGAGCAGTTCTTC.

The chain joins TRBV7-9 to TRBJ2-1, with a weak D call TRBD2 (6 bases). Between the trimmed V and J ends, which lost 3 bases and 9 bases, there was a span of 15 bases. The CDR3 spans 14 residues. Germline V gene lookup returns CDR1 SEHNR and CDR2 FQNEAQ (reference sequence). The CDR3 loop reads CASSFGSRGVEQFF. DNA of the CDR3: TGTGCCAGCAGCTTCGGGAGTAGGGGTGTTGAGCAGTTCTTC.

The genes are TRBV7-2 and TRBJ2-5; either TRBD1 or TRBD2 may fit D (5 bases each). This CDR3 has 13 residues. The germline gives CDR1 SGHTA, CDR2 FQGNSA. V was shortened by 5 bases and J by 5 bases, with 12 bases between the two germline ends. The CDR3 protein is CASSRDQIETQYF. The CDR3 coding sequence is TGTGCCAGCAGCCGGGACCAGATCGAGACCCAGTACTTC.

This chain connects TRBV11-3 to TRBJ2-2; 8 nucleotides match TRBD2. Germline lookup yields CDR1 SGHNT and CDR2 YENEEA. The CDR3 is 18 amino acids. V shed 4 bases, J shed 3 bases, and the junction held 13 bases outside the gene matches. The CDR3 DNA is TGTGCCAGCAGCTCCCTGGTCCGTTCGGGGGGGGACACCGGGGAGCTGTTTTTT. Protein: CASSSLVRSGGDTGELFF.

The V call is TRBV11-3, the J call TRBJ2-1, with 11 bases identical to TRBD2. With 5 bases clipped from V and 0 bases from J, the junction kept 3 bases outside the gene matches. The CDR3 loop spans 16 amino acids. Germline V gene data show CDR1 as SGHNT and CDR2 as YENEEA. The CDR3 here is CASSQGTSGSYNEQFF. For the CDR3, the DNA is TGTGCCAGCAGCCAGGGGACTAGCGGCTCCTACAATGAGCAGTTCTTC.

This rearrangement joins TRBV7-9 to TRBJ2-4; 8 bases agree with TRBD2. After removal of 7 bases from V and 5 bases from J, the junction contained 13 bases not matched to a gene. CDR3 length: 16 amino acids. The germline gives CDR1 SEHNR, CDR2 FQNEAQ (reference sequence). In DNA form, the CDR3 reads TGTGCCAGCACCCTGCGGGGGGAGGGCGTCCAAAACATTCAGTACTTC. This sequence encodes CASTLRGEGVQNIQYF.

This clone was recorded once. V and J are TRBV5-1 and TRBJ2-5, with D tentatively TRBD2 (6 bases). Germline V gives CDR1 SGHRS, CDR2 YFSETQ. The CDR3 sequence is 13 residues long. The V end was cut by 2 bases, the J end by 4 bases, with 9 bases between. CDR3 coding DNA: TGCGCCAGCAGCTTTGGGACTCCAGAGACCCAGTACTTC. Translation gives CASSFGTPETQYF. The full variable domain, in which reference TRBV5-1 and TRBJ2-5 provide the parts outside the CDR3, is KAGVTQTPRYLIKTRGQQVTLSCSPISGHRSVSWYQQTPGQGLQFLFEYFSETQRNKGNFPGRFSGRQFSNSRSEMNVSTLELGDSALYLCASSFGTPETQYFGPGTRLLVL.

This chain uses TRBV7-9 with TRBJ2-2; 7 bases match TRBD2. CDR3 length: 16 residues. Germline CDR1 reads SEHNR; CDR2 reads FQNEAQ (reference sequence). J was trimmed by 5 bases and V by 0 bases; bases with no gene match: 6. CDR3 residues: CASSLALPSGTGELFF. The CDR3 nucleotides read TGTGCCAGCAGCTTAGCGCTGCCTAGCGGAACCGGGGAGCTGTTTTTT. Full variable domain (outside the CDR3, taken from reference TRBV7-9 and TRBJ2-2): DTGVSQNPRHKITKRGQNVTFRCDPISEHNRLYWYRQTLGQGPEFLTYFQNEAQLEKSRLLSDRFSAERPKGSFSTLEIQRTEQGDSAMYLCASSLALPSGTGELFFGEGSRLTVL.

In its sample, this clone was seen once. The J gene is TRBJ2-1, the V gene TRBV6-5, with TRBD1 as a possible D gene (6 bases). V was shortened by 10 bases and J by 8 bases, with 18 bases between the two germline ends. Germline assignment: CDR1 MNHEY and CDR2 SVGAGI. The CDR3 sequence is 13 residues long. CDR3 protein: CAIGTPPADEQFF. CDR3 coding DNA: TGTGCCATAGGGACACCTCCCGCCGATGAGCAGTTCTTC.

The DNA of the CDR3 is TGTGCCAGTAGTATGCGGGCAGGAGACTATGGCTACACCTTC. Its translation is CASSMRAGDYGYTF. The chain combines TRBV19 with TRBJ1-2; no clear D. This CDR3 is built from 14 residues. The ends were cut back, 3 bases at V and 3 bases at J, with 11 bases in the middle. Germline CDR1 reads LNHDA; CDR2 reads SQIVND (reference sequence).

The chain has TRBV18 and TRBJ1-1, with unresolved D. Trimming stripped 1 base from V and 1 base from J, with 13 bases between. This CDR3 is built from 16 residues. Germline loops: CDR1 KGHSH, CDR2 LQKENI. The CDR3 here is CASSPRLASSNTEAFF. In nucleotides, the CDR3 is TGTGCCAGCTCACCACGGTTGGCCAGCTCGAACACTGAAGCTTTCTTT.